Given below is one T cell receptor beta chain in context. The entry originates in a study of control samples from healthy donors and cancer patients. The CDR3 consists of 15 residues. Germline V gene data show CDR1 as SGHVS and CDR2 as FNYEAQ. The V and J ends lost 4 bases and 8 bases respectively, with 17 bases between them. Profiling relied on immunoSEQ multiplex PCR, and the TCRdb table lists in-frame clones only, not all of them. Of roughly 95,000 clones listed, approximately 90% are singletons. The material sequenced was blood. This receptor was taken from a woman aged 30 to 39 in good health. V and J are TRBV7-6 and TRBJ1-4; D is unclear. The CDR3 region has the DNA TGTGCCAGCAGCTCCCAACCGACGATGGGGGAAAAACTGTTTTTT. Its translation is CASSSQPTMGEKLFF.